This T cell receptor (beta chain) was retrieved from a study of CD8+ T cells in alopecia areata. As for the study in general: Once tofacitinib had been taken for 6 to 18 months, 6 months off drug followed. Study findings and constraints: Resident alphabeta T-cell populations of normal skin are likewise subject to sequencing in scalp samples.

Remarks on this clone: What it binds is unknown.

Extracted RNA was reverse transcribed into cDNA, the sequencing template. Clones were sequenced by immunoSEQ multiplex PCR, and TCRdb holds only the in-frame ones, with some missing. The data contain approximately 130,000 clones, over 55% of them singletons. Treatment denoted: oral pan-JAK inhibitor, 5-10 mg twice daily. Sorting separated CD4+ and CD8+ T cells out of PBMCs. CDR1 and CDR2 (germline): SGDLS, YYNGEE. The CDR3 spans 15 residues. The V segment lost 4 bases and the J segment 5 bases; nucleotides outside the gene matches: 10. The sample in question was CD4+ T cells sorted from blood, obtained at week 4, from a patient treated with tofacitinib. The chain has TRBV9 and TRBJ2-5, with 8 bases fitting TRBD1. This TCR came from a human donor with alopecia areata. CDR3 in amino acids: CASSPQTGGMETQYF. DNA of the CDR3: TGTGCCAGCAGCCCTCAAACAGGGGGAATGGAGACCCAGTACTTC. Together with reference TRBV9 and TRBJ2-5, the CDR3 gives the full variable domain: DSGVTQTPKHLITATGQRVTLRCSPRSGDLSVYWYQQSLDQGLQFLIQYYNGEERAKGNILERFSAQQFPDLHSELNLSSLELGDSALYFCASSPQTGGMETQYFGPGTRLLVL.